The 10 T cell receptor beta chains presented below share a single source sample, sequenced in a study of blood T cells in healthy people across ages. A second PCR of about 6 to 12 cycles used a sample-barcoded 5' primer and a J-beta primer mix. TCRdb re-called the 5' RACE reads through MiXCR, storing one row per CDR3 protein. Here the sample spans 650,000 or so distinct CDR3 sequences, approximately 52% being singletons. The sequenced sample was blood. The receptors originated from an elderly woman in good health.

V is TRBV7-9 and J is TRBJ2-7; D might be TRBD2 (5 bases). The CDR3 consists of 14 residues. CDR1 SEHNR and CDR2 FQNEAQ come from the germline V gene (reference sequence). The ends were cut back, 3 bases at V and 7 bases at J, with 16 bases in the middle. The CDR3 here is CASSFGRAGIEQYF. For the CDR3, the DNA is TGTGCCAGCAGCTTCGGGCGGGCTGGGATAGAGCAGTACTTC. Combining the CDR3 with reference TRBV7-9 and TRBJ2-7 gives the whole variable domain DTGVSQNPRHKITKRGQNVTFRCDPISEHNRLYWYRQTLGQGPEFLTYFQNEAQLEKSRLLSDRFSAERPKGSFSTLEIQRTEQGDSAMYLCASSFGRAGIEQYFGPGTRLTVT.

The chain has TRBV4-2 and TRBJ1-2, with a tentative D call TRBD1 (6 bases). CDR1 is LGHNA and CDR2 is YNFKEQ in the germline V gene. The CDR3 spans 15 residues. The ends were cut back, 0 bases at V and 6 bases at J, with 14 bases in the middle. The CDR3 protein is CASSQDWGRVDGYTF. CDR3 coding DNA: TGTGCCAGCAGCCAAGATTGGGGGCGGGTGGATGGCTACACCTTC.

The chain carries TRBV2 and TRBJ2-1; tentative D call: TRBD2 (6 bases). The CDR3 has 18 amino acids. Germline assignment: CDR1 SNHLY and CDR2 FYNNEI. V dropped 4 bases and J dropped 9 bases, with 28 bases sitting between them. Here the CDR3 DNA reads TGTGCCAGCAGTGTGGGGCCCATTGGAGAGCGGGCTATAGGTGAGCAGTTCTTC. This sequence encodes CASSVGPIGERAIGEQFF.

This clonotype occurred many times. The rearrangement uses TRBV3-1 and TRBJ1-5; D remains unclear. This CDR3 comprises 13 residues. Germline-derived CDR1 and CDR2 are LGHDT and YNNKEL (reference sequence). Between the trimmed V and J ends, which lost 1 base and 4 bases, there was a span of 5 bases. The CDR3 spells CASSQGRNQPQHF. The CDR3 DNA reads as TGTGCCAGCAGCCAAGGTCGGAATCAGCCCCAGCATTTT.

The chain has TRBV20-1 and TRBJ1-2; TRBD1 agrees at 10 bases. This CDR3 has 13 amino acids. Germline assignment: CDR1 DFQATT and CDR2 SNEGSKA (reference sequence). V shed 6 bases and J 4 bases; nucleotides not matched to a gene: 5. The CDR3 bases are TGCAGTGCAGATAGGGACAGGGGCTATGGCTACACCTTC. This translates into CSADRDRGYGYTF.

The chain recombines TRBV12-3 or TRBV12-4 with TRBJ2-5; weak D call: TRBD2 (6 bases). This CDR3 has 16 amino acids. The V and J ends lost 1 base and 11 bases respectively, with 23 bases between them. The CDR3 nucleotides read TGTGCCAGCAGTTTAGGGGGACTGGGATCCTACAATGGGCAGTACTTC. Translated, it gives CASSLGGLGSYNGQYF.

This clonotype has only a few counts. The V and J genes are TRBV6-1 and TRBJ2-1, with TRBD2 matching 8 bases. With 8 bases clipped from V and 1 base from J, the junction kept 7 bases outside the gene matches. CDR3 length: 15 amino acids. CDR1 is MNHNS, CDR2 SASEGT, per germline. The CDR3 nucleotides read TGTGCCAGCCAATTAAGCGGGGGATCCTACAATGAGCAGTTCTTC. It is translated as CASQLSGGSYNEQFF.

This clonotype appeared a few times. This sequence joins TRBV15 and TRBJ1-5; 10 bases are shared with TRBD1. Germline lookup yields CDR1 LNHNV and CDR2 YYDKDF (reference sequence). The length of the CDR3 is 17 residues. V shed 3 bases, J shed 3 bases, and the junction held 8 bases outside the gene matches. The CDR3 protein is CATSRTQGTGDNQPQHF. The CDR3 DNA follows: TGTGCCACCAGCAGGACCCAAGGGACAGGGGACAATCAGCCCCAGCATTTT. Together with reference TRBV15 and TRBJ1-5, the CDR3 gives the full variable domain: DAMVIQNPRYQVTQFGKPVTLSCSQTLNHNVMYWYQQKSSQAPKLLFHYYDKDFNNEADTPDNFQSRRPNTSFCFLDIRSPGLGDTAMYLCATSRTQGTGDNQPQHFGDGTRLSIL.

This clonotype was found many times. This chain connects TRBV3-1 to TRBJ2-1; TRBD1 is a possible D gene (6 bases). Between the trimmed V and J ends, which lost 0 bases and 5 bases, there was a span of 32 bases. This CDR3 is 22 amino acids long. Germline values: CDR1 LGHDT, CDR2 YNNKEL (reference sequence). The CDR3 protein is CASSQEGWGRNGTPSTNNEQFF. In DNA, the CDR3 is TGTGCCAGCAGCCAAGAGGGATGGGGGCGGAACGGGACCCCCAGCACCAACAATGAGCAGTTCTTC.

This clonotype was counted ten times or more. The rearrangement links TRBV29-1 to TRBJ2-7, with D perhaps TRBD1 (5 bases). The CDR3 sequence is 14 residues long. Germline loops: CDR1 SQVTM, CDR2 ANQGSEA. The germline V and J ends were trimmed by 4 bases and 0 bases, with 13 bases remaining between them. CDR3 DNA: TGCAGCGTTGTAGCAGGGTTAATCTCCTACGAGCAGTACTTC. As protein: CSVVAGLISYEQYF.